Listed below are T cell receptor beta chains from one sample, sequenced in a study of shared clonotypes between healthy human individuals. Clones were sequenced by immunoSEQ multiplex PCR, and TCRdb holds only the in-frame ones, with some missing. Among some 2,000,000 clones listed, around 95% were seen once. Sequenced material: naive CD4+ T cells sorted from blood. Source of these receptors: a man aged 18 to 30 in good health. CDR3s include the opening cysteine and the closing phenylalanine or tryptophan. D genes are given only for firm matches. The listing skips clone size in some rows; elsewhere it reads once, few, many or a size class.

v_gene: TRBV2
j_gene: TRBJ2-3
abundance: .
len: 13
d_gene: TRBD2
CDR3nt: TGTGCCAGCAGGCCCAGCGGGGTGGTAACGCAGTATTTT
CDR3aa: CASRPSGVVTQYF

v_gene: TRBV13
j_gene: TRBJ2-7
abundance: .
len: 15
d_gene: TRBD1
CDR3nt: TGTGCCAGCAGCTTGGATCCCAGGGGGAAATACGAGCAGTACTTC
CDR3aa: CASSLDPRGKYEQYF

v_gene: TRBV28
j_gene: TRBJ2-7
abundance: once
len: 14
d_gene: TRBD1
CDR3nt: TGTGCCAGCAGCGCTCCCCTCGCAGGGGGCAATCGGTACTTC
CDR3aa: CASSAPLAGGNRYF

v_gene: TRBV5-1
j_gene: TRBJ2-2
abundance: once
len: 16
d_gene: TRBD2
CDR3nt: TGCGCCAGCAGCCACACTAGCGGGACGAACACCGGGGAGCTGTTTTTT
CDR3aa: CASSHTSGTNTGELFF

v_gene: TRBV18
j_gene: TRBJ2-7
abundance: .
len: 13
d_gene: .
CDR3nt: TGTGCCAGCTCACCGAAGGGATCCTACGAGCAGTACTTC
CDR3aa: CASSPKGSYEQYF

v_gene: TRBV5-1
j_gene: TRBJ1-1
abundance: once
len: 14
d_gene: .
CDR3nt: TGCGCCAGCAGCTTGACGGGGTTGGACACTGAAGCTTTCTTT
CDR3aa: CASSLTGLDTEAFF

v_gene: TRBV5-1
j_gene: TRBJ2-3
abundance: .
len: 18
d_gene: TRBD2
CDR3nt: TGCGCCAGCAGCCCGAAGGGCGGGAGGGCCGTTGAGACAGATACGCAGTATTTT
CDR3aa: CASSPKGGRAVETDTQYF

v_gene: TRBV2
j_gene: TRBJ2-1
abundance: .
len: 14
d_gene: .
CDR3nt: TGTGCCAGCAGTGTTCTGGACAAGTACAATGAGCAGTTCTTC
CDR3aa: CASSVLDKYNEQFF

v_gene: TRBV21-1
j_gene: TRBJ2-1
abundance: .
len: 10
d_gene: .
CDR3nt: TGTGCCAGCAGCAGACAAGATAAGTTCTTC
CDR3aa: CASSRQDKFF

v_gene: TRBV30
j_gene: TRBJ2-2
abundance: .
len: 15
d_gene: TRBD1
CDR3nt: TGTGCCTGGAGAGCCCGGGACAGAGACACCGGGGAGCTGTTTTTT
CDR3aa: CAWRARDRDTGELFF

v_gene: TRBV18
j_gene: TRBJ2-2
abundance: .
len: 14
d_gene: .
CDR3nt: TGTGCCAGCTCACCGGCTTTGAACACCGGGGAGCTGTTTTTT
CDR3aa: CASSPALNTGELFF

v_gene: TRBV28
j_gene: TRBJ2-7
abundance: .
len: 15
d_gene: .
CDR3nt: TGTGCCAGCAGCCCATCGGTAGCAGGCTACTACGAGCAGTACTTC
CDR3aa: CASSPSVAGYYEQYF

v_gene: TRBV2
j_gene: TRBJ2-1
abundance: .
len: 16
d_gene: TRBD1
CDR3nt: TGTGCCAGCAGCATTAGGACAGGGTTTCAAGGCAATGAGCAGTTCTTC
CDR3aa: CASSIRTGFQGNEQFF

v_gene: TRBV5-4
j_gene: TRBJ2-5
abundance: .
len: 17
d_gene: TRBD2
CDR3nt: TGTGCCAGCAGCTCCCTCGGGGTAGCGGGAGGGCAAGAGACCCAGTACTTC
CDR3aa: CASSSLGVAGGQETQYF

v_gene: TRBV4-2
j_gene: TRBJ2-3
abundance: .
len: 21
d_gene: .
CDR3nt: TGTGCCAGCAGCCCCAGGGGGCCCGCGATTCTAACGGGGGGACGCACAGATACGCAGTATTTT
CDR3aa: CASSPRGPAILTGGRTDTQYF

v_gene: TRBV11-2
j_gene: TRBJ1-6
abundance: .
len: 14
d_gene: .
CDR3nt: TGTGCCAGCAGCCCCGCCGTTGGGCGGTCACCCCTCCACTTT
CDR3aa: CASSPAVGRSPLHF

v_gene: TRBV4-2
j_gene: TRBJ2-2
abundance: once
len: 16
d_gene: .
CDR3nt: TGTGCCAGCAGCAACCAGGGGAGTATAGGGACCGGGGAGCTGTTTTTT
CDR3aa: CASSNQGSIGTGELFF

v_gene: TRBV5-1
j_gene: TRBJ2-7
abundance: .
len: 14
d_gene: .
CDR3nt: TGCGCCAGCAGCTTGGTGGCCGGGAGCGACGAGCAGTACTTC
CDR3aa: CASSLVAGSDEQYF

v_gene: TRBV20-1
j_gene: TRBJ2-5
abundance: .
len: 11
d_gene: .
CDR3nt: TGCAGTGCTAGCTTGGTAGAGACCCAGTACTTC
CDR3aa: CSASLVETQYF

v_gene: TRBV6-5
j_gene: TRBJ2-7
abundance: .
len: 14
d_gene: TRBD1
CDR3nt: TGTGCCAGCAACAACAGGGGGTCCAGGGGGGAGCAGTACTTC
CDR3aa: CASNNRGSRGEQYF

v_gene: TRBV4-2
j_gene: TRBJ1-2
abundance: .
len: 11
d_gene: .
CDR3nt: TGTGCCAGCAGCCGAGGCTATGGCTACACCTTC
CDR3aa: CASSRGYGYTF

v_gene: TRBV5-1
j_gene: TRBJ2-5
abundance: .
len: 14
d_gene: .
CDR3nt: TGCGCCAGCAGCTTGGTTCTAGGAAAAGAGACCCAGTACTTC
CDR3aa: CASSLVLGKETQYF

v_gene: TRBV7-6
j_gene: TRBJ2-1
abundance: .
len: 13
d_gene: .
CDR3nt: TGTGCCAGCAGCAGAACTAGGGGCAATGAGCAGTTCTTC
CDR3aa: CASSRTRGNEQFF

v_gene: TRBV6-5
j_gene: TRBJ1-6
abundance: .
len: 15
d_gene: .
CDR3nt: TGTGCCAGCAGTTATTCCCACCCAGGGGAATCACCCCTCCACTTT
CDR3aa: CASSYSHPGESPLHF

v_gene: TRBV6-1
j_gene: TRBJ2-7
abundance: .
len: 16
d_gene: TRBD1
CDR3nt: TGTGCCAGCAGTGCACCACCGGGACAGGGGTCCTACGAGCAGTACTTC
CDR3aa: CASSAPPGQGSYEQYF

v_gene: TRBV30
j_gene: TRBJ2-5
abundance: .
len: 14
d_gene: .
CDR3nt: TGTGCCTGGAGAAGCGAAAGACTGGTAGAGACCCAGTACTTC
CDR3aa: CAWRSERLVETQYF

v_gene: TRBV28
j_gene: TRBJ1-2
abundance: .
len: 12
d_gene: .
CDR3nt: TGTGCCAGCAGTCCCCTCCCTACGGGCTACACCTTC
CDR3aa: CASSPLPTGYTF

v_gene: TRBV5-4
j_gene: TRBJ2-2
abundance: .
len: 12
d_gene: .
CDR3nt: TGTGCCAGCAGCTTGTTCACCGGGGAGCTGTTTTTT
CDR3aa: CASSLFTGELFF

v_gene: TRBV6-1
j_gene: TRBJ2-7
abundance: few
len: 14
d_gene: TRBD1
CDR3nt: TGTGCCAGCAGTCCGGGACAGGGGGCCTACGAGCAGTACTTC
CDR3aa: CASSPGQGAYEQYF

v_gene: TRBV6-5
j_gene: TRBJ1-1
abundance: .
len: 13
d_gene: .
CDR3nt: TGTGCCAGCAGCTGGTATACGAACACTGAAGCTTTCTTT
CDR3aa: CASSWYTNTEAFF

v_gene: TRBV19
j_gene: TRBJ1-6
abundance: .
len: 15
d_gene: .
CDR3nt: TGTGCCAGTCGGGAGTTGGAGTCTTATAATTCACCCCTCCACTTT
CDR3aa: CASRELESYNSPLHF

v_gene: TRBV6-5
j_gene: TRBJ1-1
abundance: .
len: 16
d_gene: .
CDR3nt: TGTGCCAGCAGTTACTCCCCCGGGACGCCGAGGACTGAAGCTTTCTTT
CDR3aa: CASSYSPGTPRTEAFF